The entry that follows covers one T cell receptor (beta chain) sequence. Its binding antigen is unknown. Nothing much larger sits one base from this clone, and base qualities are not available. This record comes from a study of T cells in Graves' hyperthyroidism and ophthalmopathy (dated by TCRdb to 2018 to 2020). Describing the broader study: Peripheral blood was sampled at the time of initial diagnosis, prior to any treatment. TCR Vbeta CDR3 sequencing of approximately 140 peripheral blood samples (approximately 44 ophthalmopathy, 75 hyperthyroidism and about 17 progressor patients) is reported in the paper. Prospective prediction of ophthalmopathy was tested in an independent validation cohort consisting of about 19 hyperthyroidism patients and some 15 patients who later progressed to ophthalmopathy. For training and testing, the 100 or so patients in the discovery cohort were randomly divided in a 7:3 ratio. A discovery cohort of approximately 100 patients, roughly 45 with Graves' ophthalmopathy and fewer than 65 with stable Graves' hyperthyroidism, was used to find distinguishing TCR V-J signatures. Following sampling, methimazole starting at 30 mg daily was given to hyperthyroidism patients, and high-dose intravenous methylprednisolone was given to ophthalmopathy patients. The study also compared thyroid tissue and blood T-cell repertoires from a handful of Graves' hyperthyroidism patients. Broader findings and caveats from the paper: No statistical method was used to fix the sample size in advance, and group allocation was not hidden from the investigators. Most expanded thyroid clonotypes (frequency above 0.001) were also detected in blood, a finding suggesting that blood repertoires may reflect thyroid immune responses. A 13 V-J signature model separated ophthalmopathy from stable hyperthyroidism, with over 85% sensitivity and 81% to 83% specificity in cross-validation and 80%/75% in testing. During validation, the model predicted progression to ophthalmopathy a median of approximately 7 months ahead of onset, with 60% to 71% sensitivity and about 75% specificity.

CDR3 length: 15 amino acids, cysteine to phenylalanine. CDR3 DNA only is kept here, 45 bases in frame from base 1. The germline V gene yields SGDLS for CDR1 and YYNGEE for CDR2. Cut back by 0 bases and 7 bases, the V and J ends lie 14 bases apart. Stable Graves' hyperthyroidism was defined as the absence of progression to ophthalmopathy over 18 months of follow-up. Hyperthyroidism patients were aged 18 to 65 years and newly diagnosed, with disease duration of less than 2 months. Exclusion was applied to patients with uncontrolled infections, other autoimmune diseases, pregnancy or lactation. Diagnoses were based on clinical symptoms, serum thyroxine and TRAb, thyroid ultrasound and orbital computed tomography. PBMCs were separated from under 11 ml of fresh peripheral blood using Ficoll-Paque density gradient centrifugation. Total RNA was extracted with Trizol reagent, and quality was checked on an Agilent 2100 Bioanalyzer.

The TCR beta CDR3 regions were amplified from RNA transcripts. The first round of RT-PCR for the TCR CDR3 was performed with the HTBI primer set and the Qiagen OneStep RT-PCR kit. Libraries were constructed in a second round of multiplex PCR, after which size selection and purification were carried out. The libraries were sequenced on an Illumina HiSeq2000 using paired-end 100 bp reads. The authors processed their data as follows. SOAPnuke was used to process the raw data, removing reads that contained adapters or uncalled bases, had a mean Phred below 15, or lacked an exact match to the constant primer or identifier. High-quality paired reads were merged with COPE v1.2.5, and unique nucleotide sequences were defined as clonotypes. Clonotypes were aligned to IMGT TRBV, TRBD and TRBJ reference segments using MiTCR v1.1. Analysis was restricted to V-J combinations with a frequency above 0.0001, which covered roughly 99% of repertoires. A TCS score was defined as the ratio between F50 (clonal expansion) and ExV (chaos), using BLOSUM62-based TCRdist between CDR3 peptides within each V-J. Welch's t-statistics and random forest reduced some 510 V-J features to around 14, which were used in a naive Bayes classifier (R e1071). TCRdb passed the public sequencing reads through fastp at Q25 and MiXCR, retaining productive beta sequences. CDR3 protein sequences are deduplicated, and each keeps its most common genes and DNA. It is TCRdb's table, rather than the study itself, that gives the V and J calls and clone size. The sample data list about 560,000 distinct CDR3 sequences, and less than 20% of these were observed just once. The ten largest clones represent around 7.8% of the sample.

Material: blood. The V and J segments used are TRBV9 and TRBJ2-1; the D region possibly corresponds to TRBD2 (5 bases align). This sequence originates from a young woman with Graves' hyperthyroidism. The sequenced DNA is TGTGCCAGCAGCGTAGAGGGCAGGAGAGGGAATGAGCAGTTCTTC. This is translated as CASSVEGRRGNEQFF.